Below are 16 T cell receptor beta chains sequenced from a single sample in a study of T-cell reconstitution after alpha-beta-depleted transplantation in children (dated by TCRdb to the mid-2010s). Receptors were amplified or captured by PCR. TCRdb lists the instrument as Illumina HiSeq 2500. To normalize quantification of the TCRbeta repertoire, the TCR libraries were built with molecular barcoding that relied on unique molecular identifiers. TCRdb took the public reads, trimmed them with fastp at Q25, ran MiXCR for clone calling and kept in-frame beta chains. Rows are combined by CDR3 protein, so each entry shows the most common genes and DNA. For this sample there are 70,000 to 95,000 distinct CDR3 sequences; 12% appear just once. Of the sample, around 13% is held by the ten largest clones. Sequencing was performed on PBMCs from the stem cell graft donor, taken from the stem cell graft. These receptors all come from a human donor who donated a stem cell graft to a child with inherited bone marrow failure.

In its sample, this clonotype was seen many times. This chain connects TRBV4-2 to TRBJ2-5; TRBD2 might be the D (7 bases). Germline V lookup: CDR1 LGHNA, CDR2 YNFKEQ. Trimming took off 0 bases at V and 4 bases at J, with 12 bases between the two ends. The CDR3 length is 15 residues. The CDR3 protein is CASSQDGRGVETQYF. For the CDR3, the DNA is TGTGCCAGCAGCCAAGATGGGAGGGGGGTAGAGACCCAGTACTTC.

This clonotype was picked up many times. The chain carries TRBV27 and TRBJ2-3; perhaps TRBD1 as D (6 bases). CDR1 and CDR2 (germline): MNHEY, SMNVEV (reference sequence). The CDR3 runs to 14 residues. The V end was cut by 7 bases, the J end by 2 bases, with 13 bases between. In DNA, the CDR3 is TGTGCCAGCACCCAGGGGTCCACCACAGATACGCAGTATTTT. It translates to CASTQGSTTDTQYF.

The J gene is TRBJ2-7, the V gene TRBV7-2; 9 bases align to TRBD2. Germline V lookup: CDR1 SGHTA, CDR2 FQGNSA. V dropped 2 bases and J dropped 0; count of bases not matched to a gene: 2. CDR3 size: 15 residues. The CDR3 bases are TGTGCCAGCAGCTTACGGCGGGAGGGCTCCTACGAGCAGTACTTC. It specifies CASSLRREGSYEQYF.

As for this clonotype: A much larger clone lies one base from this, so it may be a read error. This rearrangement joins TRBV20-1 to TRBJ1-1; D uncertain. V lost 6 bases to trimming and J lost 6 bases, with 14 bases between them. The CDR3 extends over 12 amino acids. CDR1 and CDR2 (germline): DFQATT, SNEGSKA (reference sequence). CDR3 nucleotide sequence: TGCAGTGCACTAGGCCGGGCCTCTGAAGCTTTCTTT. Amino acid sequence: CSALGRASEAFF.

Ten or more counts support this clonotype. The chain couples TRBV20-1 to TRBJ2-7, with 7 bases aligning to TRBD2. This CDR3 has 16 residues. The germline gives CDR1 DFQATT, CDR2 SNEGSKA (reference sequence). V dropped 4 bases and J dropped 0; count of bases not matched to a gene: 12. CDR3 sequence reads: CSATYLPGLSSYEQYF. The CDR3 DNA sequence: TGCAGTGCTACTTACTTGCCGGGACTAAGCTCCTACGAGCAGTACTTC.

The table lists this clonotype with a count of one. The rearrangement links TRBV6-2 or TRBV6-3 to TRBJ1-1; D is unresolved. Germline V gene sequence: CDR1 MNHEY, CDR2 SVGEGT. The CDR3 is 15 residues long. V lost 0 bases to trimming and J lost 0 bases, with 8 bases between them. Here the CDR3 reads CASSYSERVNTEAFF. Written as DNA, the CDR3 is TGTGCCAGCAGTTACTCAGAACGGGTGAACACTGAAGCTTTCTTT.

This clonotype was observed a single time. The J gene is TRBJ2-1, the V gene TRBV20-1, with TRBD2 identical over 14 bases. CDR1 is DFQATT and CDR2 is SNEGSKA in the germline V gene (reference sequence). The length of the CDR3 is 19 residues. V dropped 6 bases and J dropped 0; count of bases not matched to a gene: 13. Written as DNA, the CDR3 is TGCAGTGCAACCGGGACTAGCGGGAGAGGGCTTGGCTCCTACAATGAGCAGTTCTTC. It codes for CSATGTSGRGLGSYNEQFF.

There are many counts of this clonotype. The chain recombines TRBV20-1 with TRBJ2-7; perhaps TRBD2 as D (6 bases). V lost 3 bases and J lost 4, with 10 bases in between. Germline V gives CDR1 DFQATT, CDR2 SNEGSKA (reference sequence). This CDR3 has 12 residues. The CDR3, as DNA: TGCAGTGCTAGCGGGGGACTTTACGAGCAGTACTTC. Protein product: CSASGGLYEQYF.

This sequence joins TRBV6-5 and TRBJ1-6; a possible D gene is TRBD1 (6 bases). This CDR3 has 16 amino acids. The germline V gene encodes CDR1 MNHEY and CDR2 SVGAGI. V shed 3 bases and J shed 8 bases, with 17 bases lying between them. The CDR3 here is CASSYLGGPGDSPLHF. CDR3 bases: TGTGCCAGCAGTTATTTGGGGGGGCCGGGTGATTCACCCCTCCACTTT.

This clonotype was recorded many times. Here the CDR3 reads CASSLVPGANTGELFF. For the CDR3, the DNA is TGTGCCAGCAGCTTAGTCCCAGGGGCAAACACCGGGGAGCTGTTTTTT. The gene calls are TRBV11-2 and TRBJ2-2; TRBD1 might be the D (6 bases). CDR1 and CDR2 from the germline V gene are SGHAT and FQNNGV. This CDR3 has 16 residues. With 1 base removed from V and 2 bases from J, the gap between germline ends came to 11 bases.

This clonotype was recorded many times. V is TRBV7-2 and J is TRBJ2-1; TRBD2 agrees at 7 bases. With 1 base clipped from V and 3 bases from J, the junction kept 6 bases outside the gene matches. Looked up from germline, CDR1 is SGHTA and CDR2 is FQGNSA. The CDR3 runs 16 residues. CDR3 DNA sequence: TGTGCCAGCAGCTTAGTTCGGCTAGCGGTCTACAATGAGCAGTTCTTC. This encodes CASSLVRLAVYNEQFF.

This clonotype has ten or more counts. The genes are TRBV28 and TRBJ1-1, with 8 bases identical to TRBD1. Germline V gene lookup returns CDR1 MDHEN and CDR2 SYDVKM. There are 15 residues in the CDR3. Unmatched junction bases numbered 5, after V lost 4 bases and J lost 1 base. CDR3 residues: CASSYPGTGNTEAFF. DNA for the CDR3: TGTGCCAGCAGTTATCCCGGGACAGGGAACACTGAAGCTTTCTTT.

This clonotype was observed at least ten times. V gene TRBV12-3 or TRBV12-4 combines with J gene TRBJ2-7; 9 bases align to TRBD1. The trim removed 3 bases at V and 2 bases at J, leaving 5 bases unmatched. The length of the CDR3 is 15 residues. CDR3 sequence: CASSFDRGSPYEQYF. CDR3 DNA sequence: TGTGCCAGCAGTTTCGACAGGGGGTCCCCCTACGAGCAGTACTTC.

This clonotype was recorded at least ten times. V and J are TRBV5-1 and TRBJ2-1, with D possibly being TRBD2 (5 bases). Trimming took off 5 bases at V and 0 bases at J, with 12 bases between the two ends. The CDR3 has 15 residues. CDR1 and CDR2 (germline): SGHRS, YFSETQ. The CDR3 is CASSPDGSSYNEQFF. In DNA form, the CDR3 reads TGCGCCAGCAGTCCGGATGGGAGCTCCTACAATGAGCAGTTCTTC.

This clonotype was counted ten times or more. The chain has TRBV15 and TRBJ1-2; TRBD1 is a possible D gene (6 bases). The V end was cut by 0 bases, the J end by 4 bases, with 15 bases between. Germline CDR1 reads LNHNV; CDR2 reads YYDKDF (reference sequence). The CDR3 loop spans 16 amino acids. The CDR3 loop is CATSRDYEGGVYGYTF. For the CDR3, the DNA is TGTGCCACCAGCAGAGATTACGAAGGGGGAGTCTATGGCTACACCTTC.

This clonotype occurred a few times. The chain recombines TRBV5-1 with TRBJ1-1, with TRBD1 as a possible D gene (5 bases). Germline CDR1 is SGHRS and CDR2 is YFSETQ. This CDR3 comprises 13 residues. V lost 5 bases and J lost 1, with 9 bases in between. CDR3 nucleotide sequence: TGCGCCAGCAGTCACGGGGGGAACACTGAAGCTTTCTTT. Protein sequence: CASSHGGNTEAFF.